These 3 T cell receptor beta chains were all obtained from the same sample, sequenced in a study of blood T cells in healthy people across ages. The use of a sample-barcoded 5' primer and a J-beta primer mix characterized a second PCR of about 7 to 12 cycles. TCRdb itself ran the 5' RACE reads through MiXCR, one entry per CDR3 protein. The sample lists over a million distinct CDR3 sequences, more than 35% occurring once. Sequenced input: blood. All receptors derive from an older woman in good health.

This clonotype was counted between two and nine times. This chain joins TRBV20-1 and TRBJ2-7; the D is unclear. Trimming stripped 0 bases from V and 3 bases from J, with 9 bases between. Germline V gives CDR1 DFQATT, CDR2 SNEGSKA (reference sequence). CDR3 length: 13 amino acids. The CDR3 loop reads CSARDALSYEQYF. CDR3 coding DNA: TGCAGTGCTAGAGATGCACTCAGCTACGAGCAGTACTTC.

This clonotype was seen only a few times. The J gene is TRBJ2-7, the V gene TRBV7-9, with D maybe TRBD2 (5 bases). The CDR3 has 14 amino acids. V was clipped by 5 bases and J by 3 bases, with 14 bases between them. Germline CDR1 and CDR2: SEHNR and FQNEAQ (reference sequence). In DNA, the CDR3 is TGTGCCAGCAGCACGCGGTCGGGGTACTACGAGCAGTACTTC. Its translation is CASSTRSGYYEQYF.

In its sample, this clonotype was seen many times. CDR3 region: CSASRTSGRAGETQYF. Here the CDR3 DNA reads TGCAGTGCTAGCCGGACTAGCGGGAGGGCGGGTGAGACCCAGTACTTC. The V call is TRBV20-1, the J call TRBJ2-5, with TRBD2 matching 15 bases. Trimming removed 3 bases from V and 5 bases from J; junction bases left unmatched: 7. In germline, CDR1 is DFQATT, CDR2 SNEGSKA (reference sequence). The CDR3 is 16 amino acids.